The 32 T cell receptor beta chains below come from one sample, sequenced in a study of neurological immune-mediated disorders. In TCRdb, the 5' RACE reads were re-called with MiXCR into one record per CDR3 protein. This sample has approximately 85,000 distinct CDR3 sequences; around 4% occur once, and the top ten carry approximately 5.7%. Time point noted: longitudinal time-point 3. The sequenced material came from PBMCs. All receptors derive from a woman aged 55-69 years with multiple sclerosis.

This clonotype was observed at least ten times. This chain links TRBV20-1 with TRBJ1-4; 7 bases map to TRBD1. Germline trimming cut 3 bases from V and 7 bases from J; bases unmatched to any gene: 5. The germline CDR1 and CDR2 sequences are DFQATT and SNEGSKA (reference sequence). This CDR3 comprises 13 residues. CDR3 protein: CSASSGGAEKLFF. The DNA of the CDR3 is TGCAGTGCTAGTTCAGGGGGAGCTGAAAAACTGTTTTTT.

This clonotype was detected many times. The J gene is TRBJ1-4, the V gene TRBV28; the D is unclear. This CDR3 region has 14 residues. In germline, CDR1 is MDHEN, CDR2 SYDVKM. Trimming shortened V by 2 bases and J by 2 bases, and 6 bases separated the two germline ends. The CDR3 region has the DNA TGTGCCAGCAGTTTAATCTATACTAATGAAAAACTGTTTTTT. Translation: CASSLIYTNEKLFF.

This clonotype was seen at least ten times. The V gene is TRBV20-1, the J gene TRBJ1-2; 7 positions match TRBD1. The length of the CDR3 is 12 residues. Germline V gene sequence: CDR1 DFQATT, CDR2 SNEGSKA (reference sequence). The V and J ends lost 6 bases and 0 bases, in that order; junction bases with no gene match: 1. CDR3 sequence: CSAGQTNYGYTF. CDR3 nucleotides: TGCAGTGCGGGACAGACTAACTATGGCTACACCTTC.

The chain has TRBV11-2 and TRBJ1-1, with D perhaps matching TRBD1 (6 bases). The germline gives CDR1 SGHAT, CDR2 FQNNGV. This CDR3 has 14 amino acids. The V gene lost 5 bases and the J gene lost 7 bases, with 17 bases spanning the gap. The CDR3 bases are TGTGCCAGCAGCCCCGTGACTGGGGGCTTTGAAGCTTTCTTT. It translates to CASSPVTGGFEAFF.

This clonotype has a count of ten or more. This rearrangement joins TRBV2 to TRBJ1-5, with a weak D call TRBD1 (5 bases). The CDR3 runs to 14 residues. Germline assignment: CDR1 SNHLY and CDR2 FYNNEI. Trimming removed 7 bases from V and 4 bases from J, with 14 bases in between. The CDR3 region has the DNA TGTGCCAGCAAGGGCAGGGAGGGAAATCAGCCCCAGCATTTT. Protein product: CASKGREGNQPQHF.

This clonotype was counted at least ten times. This CDR3 reads CASSYSGTNTDTQYF. CDR3 in DNA: TGTGCCAGCAGTTACTCAGGGACAAACACAGATACGCAGTATTTT. This chain links TRBV6-5 with TRBJ2-3; D is perhaps TRBD1 (6 bases). V shed 0 bases and J shed 2 bases, with 9 bases lying between them. The CDR3 sequence is 15 residues long. Germline CDR1 reads MNHEY; CDR2 reads SVGAGI.

The sample holds many counts of this clonotype. This chain uses TRBV7-7 with TRBJ2-3; D is uncertain. Trimming left V 5 bases short and J 7 bases short, with 13 bases between. The CDR3 has 13 residues. Looked up from germline, CDR1 is SSHAT and CDR2 is FNYEAQ (reference sequence). This CDR3 reads CASSANPLNTQYF. The CDR3 DNA reads TGTGCCAGCAGCGCCAACCCGTTAAATACGCAGTATTTT.

This clonotype was counted ten times or more. The V call is TRBV19, the J call TRBJ1-2; 7 bases map to TRBD1. This CDR3 has 15 residues. J gave up 2 bases and V 3 bases, and 6 bases lay outside the gene matches. Germline V gives CDR1 LNHDA, CDR2 SQIVND (reference sequence). The CDR3 is CASSIRRGENYGYTF. CDR3 DNA: TGTGCCAGTAGTATCCGCAGGGGGGAAAACTATGGCTACACCTTC.

This clonotype showed up many times. The V call is TRBV20-1, the J call TRBJ2-7, with D perhaps matching TRBD2 (5 bases). Germline CDR1 and CDR2: DFQATT and SNEGSKA (reference sequence). Trimming cost V 7 bases and J 2 bases, with 9 bases left between them. The CDR3 length is 11 residues. The CDR3 loop reads CSVGGPYEQYF. For the CDR3, the DNA is TGCAGTGTCGGCGGGCCCTACGAGCAGTACTTC.

This clonotype showed up many times. The gene calls are TRBV3-1 and TRBJ2-7, with 10 bases identical to TRBD2. Germline CDR1 is LGHDT and CDR2 is YNNKEL (reference sequence). This CDR3 has 14 residues. V shed 4 bases and J 3 bases; nucleotides not matched to a gene: 3. The CDR3 sequence is CASSLTSGDYEQYF. DNA for the CDR3: TGTGCCAGCAGCCTAACTAGCGGGGACTACGAGCAGTACTTC.

The table lists this clonotype with many counts. The chain couples TRBV20-1 to TRBJ1-5; 8 bases fit TRBD1. Germline loops: CDR1 DFQATT, CDR2 SNEGSKA (reference sequence). The CDR3 runs to 15 residues. Trimming at V came to 1 base and at J to 7 bases, leaving 9 bases not matched to a gene. This chain's CDR3 is CSARGGSGGMQPQHF. CDR3 coding DNA: TGCAGTGCTAGAGGTGGGTCAGGGGGCATGCAGCCCCAGCATTTT.

This clonotype was seen at least ten times. The chain combines TRBV5-1 with TRBJ2-3; 7 bases match TRBD2. V gave up 5 bases and J gave up 0 bases; unmatched junction bases: 9. In germline, CDR1 is SGHRS, CDR2 YFSETQ. This CDR3 spans 16 amino acids. In DNA form, the CDR3 reads TGCGCCAGCAGACAGACTAGCACCATTAGCACAGATACGCAGTATTTT. Translated: CASRQTSTISTDTQYF.

This clonotype was counted many times. The V and J genes are TRBV5-1 and TRBJ2-7; 7 nucleotides match TRBD1. The V gene end was trimmed by 1 base and the J gene end by 2 bases; junction bases not matched to a gene: 6. Germline-derived CDR1 and CDR2 are SGHRS and YFSETQ. The CDR3 has 15 residues. CDR3 in amino acids: CASSLTGEWAYEQYF. DNA of the CDR3: TGCGCCAGCAGCTTGACAGGGGAGTGGGCCTACGAGCAGTACTTC. Using reference TRBV5-1 and TRBJ2-7 for the parts outside the CDR3, the full variable domain is KAGVTQTPRYLIKTRGQQVTLSCSPISGHRSVSWYQQTPGQGLQFLFEYFSETQRNKGNFPGRFSGRQFSNSRSEMNVSTLELGDSALYLCASSLTGEWAYEQYFGPGTRLTVT.

This clonotype was seen at least ten times. The V call is TRBV18, the J call TRBJ2-7, with unresolved D. The V end lost 3 bases, the J end lost 12 bases, and 18 bases lay between the germline ends. The CDR3 sequence is 13 residues long. The germline V gene has CDR1 KGHSH and CDR2 LQKENI. The CDR3 protein is CASSPAWAPDTYF. The CDR3 DNA is TGTGCCAGCTCACCGGCGTGGGCCCCCGACACGTACTTC.

This clonotype has at least ten counts. The chain links TRBV15 to TRBJ1-5; a possible D gene is TRBD1 (6 bases). The CDR3 loop spans 14 amino acids. Between the trimmed V and J ends, which lost 5 bases and 0 bases, there was a span of 8 bases. Germline V gene data show CDR1 as LNHNV and CDR2 as YYDKDF (reference sequence). CDR3 in amino acids: CATSQDSSNQPQHF. Written as DNA, the CDR3 is TGTGCCACCAGCCAGGACAGTAGCAATCAGCCCCAGCATTTT.

This clonotype was seen ten or more times. This rearrangement joins TRBV6-5 to TRBJ1-1; TRBD1 aligns across 7 bases. J gave up 1 base and V 4 bases, and 6 bases lay outside the gene matches. Germline V CDR1 and CDR2: MNHEY, SVGAGI. The CDR3 sequence is 15 residues long. CDR3 amino acids: CASSFFGTENTEAFF. In nucleotides, the CDR3 is TGTGCCAGCAGTTTTTTCGGGACAGAGAACACTGAAGCTTTCTTT.

On this clonotype itself: A read error is possible here, since a much larger clone lies one base away. The chain combines TRBV20-1 with TRBJ1-1; 8 bases are a match to TRBD1. This CDR3 is 14 amino acids long. Trimming took 1 base from V and 5 from J; bases not matched to a gene: 6. Germline V CDR1 and CDR2: DFQATT, SNEGSKA (reference sequence). The CDR3 loop reads CSARGAGGRTEAFF. The CDR3 DNA follows: TGCAGTGCTAGAGGGGCAGGGGGCAGAACTGAAGCTTTCTTT.

In this sample, this clonotype turned up many times. V usage is TRBV7-9 and J usage is TRBJ2-2, with D unclear. This CDR3 comprises 14 residues. The V gene's germline CDR1 is SEHNR and CDR2 FQNEAQ (reference sequence). The V end lost 0 bases, the J end lost 5 bases, and 7 bases lay between the germline ends. CDR3 loop: CASSLAQATGELFF. CDR3 nucleotide sequence: TGTGCCAGCAGCTTAGCGCAGGCTACCGGGGAGCTGTTTTTT.

This clonotype was counted many times. DNA for the CDR3: TGTGCCAGCAGCAAAGACAGGGGGGGGACTGAAGCTTTCTTT. This encodes CASSKDRGGTEAFF. The rearrangement links TRBV6-5 to TRBJ1-1, with 9 nucleotides matching TRBD1. CDR3 length: 14 amino acids. Trimming removed 6 bases from V and 5 bases from J; junction bases left unmatched: 7. Germline lookup yields CDR1 MNHEY and CDR2 SVGAGI.

This clonotype has at least ten counts. The chain carries TRBV20-1 and TRBJ2-2; the match to TRBD1 covers 11 bases. This CDR3 has 16 residues. Germline assignment: CDR1 DFQATT and CDR2 SNEGSKA (reference sequence). Losses at the gene ends were 3 bases for V and 2 bases for J; bases not matched to a gene: 5. The CDR3 region has the DNA TGCAGTGCTAGCAGGACAGGGGGCGGAAACACCGGGGAGCTGTTTTTT. It translates to CSASRTGGGNTGELFF.

This clonotype was seen a few times. V usage is TRBV3-1 and J usage is TRBJ2-5, with D unclear. V gave up 3 bases and J gave up 1 base, with 12 bases separating them. CDR3 length: 15 amino acids. Germline loops: CDR1 LGHDT, CDR2 YNNKEL (reference sequence). The CDR3 sequence: CASSQVISPQETQYF. CDR3 in DNA: TGTGCCAGCAGCCAGGTTATTAGCCCCCAAGAGACCCAGTACTTC.

This clonotype was seen ten or more times. The rearrangement links TRBV20-1 to TRBJ2-5; 11 bases fit TRBD1. The CDR3 is 14 residues long. Per the germline V gene, CDR1 is DFQATT and CDR2 is SNEGSKA (reference sequence). V lost 4 bases and J lost 3; bases outside the gene matches: 4. CDR3 protein: CSATTGQGEETQYF. In nucleotides, the CDR3 is TGCAGTGCTACAACGGGACAGGGGGAAGAGACCCAGTACTTC.

This clonotype was found many times. The V gene is TRBV20-1, the J gene TRBJ2-3; D might be TRBD2 (6 bases). V lost 0 bases, J lost 1 base, and 14 bases lay in between. Germline V lookup: CDR1 DFQATT, CDR2 SNEGSKA (reference sequence). The CDR3 has 16 residues. CDR3 in amino acids: CSARDHGGSGTDTQYF. In nucleotides, the CDR3 is TGCAGTGCTAGAGATCACGGAGGGAGTGGCACAGATACGCAGTATTTT.

This clonotype has a count of ten or more. The V call is TRBV2, the J call TRBJ2-4; D ambiguous. The V gene's germline CDR1 is SNHLY and CDR2 FYNNEI. V gave up 7 bases and J gave up 1 base, with 8 bases separating them. This CDR3 comprises 13 residues. The CDR3 is CASTEEAKNIQYF. DNA of the CDR3: TGTGCCAGCACCGAGGAGGCCAAAAACATTCAGTACTTC.

This clonotype was seen at least ten times. The chain recombines TRBV20-1 with TRBJ2-5; D tentatively fits TRBD1 or TRBD2 (6 bases each). This CDR3 region has 16 residues. V dropped 6 bases and J dropped 7 bases, with 27 bases sitting between them. Germline V CDR1 and CDR2: DFQATT, SNEGSKA (reference sequence). CDR3 coding DNA: TGCAGTGCAACCGAACCCAACAGGGCCTTCGGGGGGACCCAGTACTTC. Translated: CSATEPNRAFGGTQYF.

The table lists this clonotype with many counts. The chain has TRBV7-2 and TRBJ2-3, with D tentatively TRBD1 (8 bases). Trimming stripped 3 bases from V and 4 bases from J, with 17 bases between. The CDR3 covers 16 residues. In germline, CDR1 is SGHTA, CDR2 FQGNSA. The CDR3 DNA is TGTGCCAGCAGCTTGACCCGGACAGGGAGGGCAGATACGCAGTATTTT. It specifies CASSLTRTGRADTQYF.

This clonotype has at least ten counts. CDR3 in DNA: TGTGCCAGCAGCTTCGTGACGACTAGCGGCAATGAGCAGTTCTTC. Translated, it gives CASSFVTTSGNEQFF. The chain joins TRBV7-9 to TRBJ2-1; TRBD2 agrees at 9 bases. The length of the CDR3 is 15 residues. The ends lost 3 bases at V and 6 bases at J; junction bases unmatched: 6. The germline CDR1 and CDR2 sequences are SEHNR and FQNEAQ (reference sequence).

This clonotype occurred once. The chain couples TRBV5-1 to TRBJ2-1, with 8 bases fitting TRBD1. The J segment lost 8 bases and the V segment lost 0 bases, leaving 4 bases of the junction unmatched. In germline, CDR1 is SGHRS, CDR2 YFSETQ. The CDR3 has 14 residues. The CDR3 loop is CASSLGQGFDEQFF. CDR3 bases: TGCGCCAGCAGCTTGGGACAGGGGTTCGATGAGCAGTTCTTC.

This clonotype was recorded a few times. This rearrangement joins TRBV27 to TRBJ2-7; no reliable D call. Germline V gene sequence: CDR1 MNHEY, CDR2 SMNVEV (reference sequence). This CDR3 comprises 15 residues. V dropped 3 bases and J dropped 1 base, with 13 bases sitting between them. The CDR3 DNA follows: TGTGCCAGCAGTTTTCTCATCGGGTCTTCCTACGAGCAGTACTTC. This sequence encodes CASSFLIGSSYEQYF.

This clonotype was detected many times. The chain has TRBV12-3 or TRBV12-4 and TRBJ2-5; the D gene is possibly TRBD1 (6 bases). The CDR3 is 13 residues long. V lost 6 bases and J lost 1, with 9 bases in between. The CDR3 region is CASRMTGQETQYF. Here the CDR3 DNA reads TGTGCCAGCAGGATGACAGGCCAAGAGACCCAGTACTTC.

This clonotype was picked up many times. This chain links TRBV29-1 with TRBJ1-2; 8 positions agree with TRBD1. Germline CDR1 reads SQVTM; CDR2 reads ANQGSEA. This CDR3 contains 13 residues. Germline trimming cut 3 bases from V and 6 bases from J; bases unmatched to any gene: 6. The CDR3 loop reads CSVDFRQGNGYTF. CDR3 coding DNA: TGCAGCGTTGATTTTCGACAGGGGAATGGCTACACCTTC.

This clonotype was counted ten times or more. The rearrangement joins TRBV27 to TRBJ2-6; unclear D gene. Germline CDR1 and CDR2: MNHEY and SMNVEV (reference sequence). CDR3 size: 17 residues. V was clipped by 6 bases and J by 0 bases, with 15 bases between them. In nucleotides, the CDR3 is TGTGCCAGCAGGCCCTTCCGAGCCGACTCTGGGGCCAACGTCCTGACTTTC. Translating it yields CASRPFRADSGANVLTF.